This is a list of T cell receptor beta chains from one sample in a study of blood T cell repertoires in COVID-19. The data were produced by immunoSEQ multiplex PCR, yet TCRdb's version contains in-frame clones alone and is incomplete. This sample yields 95,000 to 100,000 clones, of which 79% are seen a single time; 15% to 20% belongs to the top ten. The sequenced material came from peripheral blood. These TCRs come from an elderly woman with active or convalescent COVID-19. Each CDR3 is given with its conserved first and last residue. A D gene is named only where the DNA matches it firmly.

J gene,V gene,D gene,CDR3 DNA,CDR3 protein
TRBJ1-1,TRBV6-6,TRBD1,TGTGCCAGCAGTCCCCCCGGGGGACAGGGGACTGAAGCTTTCTTT,CASSPPGGQGTEAFF
TRBJ2-5,TRBV4-2,.,TGTGCCAGCAGCCAAGGATCCGGGAGAGGTGCTACGGAGACCCAGTACTTC,CASSQGSGRGATETQYF
TRBJ2-7,TRBV10-3,TRBD2,TGTGCCATCAGCGGGGGACTAGCGGGAGGCGAGCAGTACTTC,CAISGGLAGGEQYF
TRBJ2-5,TRBV18,TRBD1,TGTGCCAGCTCACCACCGACAGGGCTAGAGACCCAGTACTTC,CASSPPTGLETQYF
TRBJ2-7,TRBV30,.,TGTGCCTGGAGTCCTACCATCGACCGGGAAGCAGGCGAGCAGTACTTC,CAWSPTIDREAGEQYF
TRBJ2-6,TRBV30,.,TGTGCCTGGAGCCCAATAGTCACTGGGGCCAACGTCCTGACTTTC,CAWSPIVTGANVLTF
TRBJ1-2,TRBV7-2,.,TGTGCCAGCAGCTTCCGGGACATAGCTAATGGCTACACCTTC,CASSFRDIANGYTF
TRBJ1-2,TRBV28,.,TGTGCCAGCAGTGGACAGTACTATGGCTACACCTTC,CASSGQYYGYTF
TRBJ2-5,TRBV11-2,.,TGTGCCAGCAGTTCAGTCGGGCAGGGGCAAGAGACCCAGTACTTC,CASSSVGQGQETQYF
TRBJ2-1,TRBV29-1,.,TGCAGCGTACTCGGGAGTAGCTCCTACAATGAGCAGTTCTTC,CSVLGSSSYNEQFF